This TCR beta chain was observed in a study of metastatic and nonmetastatic thyroid tumors. Study-wide context: The authors compared repertoires across blood and tumor or nodule tissue from malignant and benign thyroid patients.

This clone has just one count. Its target is not known. Each patient went into thyroid surgery without having received any treatment. The V segment lost 0 bases and the J segment 0 bases; nucleotides outside the gene matches: 5. The CDR3 totals 17 residues. Per the germline V gene, CDR1 is DFQATT and CDR2 is SNEGSKA (reference sequence). How the authors handled the data: In papillary thyroid cancer, a distant-metastasis classifier was built using CDR3 differences across clinicopathological groups. TCRdb redid the clone calls on the PCR reads using MiXCR. TCRdb, not the original authors, processed these V and J calls. The sample contains approximately 18,000 clones, about a quarter of which appear only once. Notes on the study in general: Within blood and tumor, benign nodules reportedly had significantly lower TCR beta diversity than malignant thyroid tumors did.

The chain has TRBV20-1 and TRBJ2-1; 10 bases line up with TRBD2. This clonotype was obtained from a female donor with papillary thyroid cancer or a benign thyroid nodule (not recorded which). Some clones in this sample may be carry-over from other donors' samples. Sequenced material: tumor tissue. The CDR3 sequence is CSARDETSGLSYNEQFF. DNA for the CDR3: TGCAGTGCTAGAGATGAGACTAGCGGGCTCTCCTACAATGAGCAGTTCTTC.